What follows are 5 T cell receptor beta chains derived from one specimen sequenced in a study of cytomegalovirus exposure and HLA in healthy donors. 13 Jbeta primers and 60 Vbeta primers were used for the PCR. Measured with immunoSEQ multiplex PCR; TCRdb has only the in-frame clones, and not every one. In the table there are 150,000 to 200,000 clones, around 78% of which are singletons. Input material: PBMCs. The receptors derive from a man under 40 in good health and CMV-seronegative.

The chain uses TRBV5-1 and TRBJ2-1, with 12 nucleotides matching TRBD2. The germline V gene encodes CDR1 SGHRS and CDR2 YFSETQ. The CDR3 sequence is 17 residues long. V dropped 5 bases and J dropped 1; count of bases not matched to a gene: 7. CDR3 in DNA: TGCGCCAGCAGTAGACTAGCGGGAGATGGTTCCTACAATGAGCAGTTCTTC. Amino acid sequence: CASSRLAGDGSYNEQFF.

The J gene is TRBJ2-7, the V gene TRBV30; no definite D call. The germline CDR1 and CDR2 sequences are GTSNPN and SVGIG (reference sequence). V lost 1 base to trimming and J lost 6 bases, with 7 bases between them. The CDR3 runs to 11 residues. CDR3 DNA: TGTGCCTGGAGTGAGGAGCGCGAGCAGTACTTC. It yields the protein CAWSEEREQYF.

In its sample, this clone was seen a few times. CDR3 coding DNA: TGTGCCATCAGTGACCCAGGGGCTGCAGATACGCAGTATTTT. Translated: CAISDPGAADTQYF. The V call is TRBV10-3, the J call TRBJ2-3; D is perhaps TRBD1 (6 bases). The CDR3 spans 14 residues. The germline V gene has CDR1 ENHRY and CDR2 SYGVKD. V was clipped by 3 bases and J by 4 bases, with 11 bases between them.

The V and J genes are TRBV4-1 and TRBJ1-4; D uncertain. The CDR3 loop spans 15 amino acids. V lost 1 base and J lost 8, with 14 bases in between. The V gene's germline CDR1 is MGHRA and CDR2 YSYEKL. CDR3 nucleotides: TGCGCCAGCAGCCAAGGTGTTAGGGAGTGGGAAAAACTGTTTTTT. It specifies CASSQGVREWEKLFF.

The V gene is TRBV6-1, the J gene TRBJ2-7; tentatively, D is TRBD1 (6 bases). The V gene's germline CDR1 is MNHNS and CDR2 SASEGT. The V gene lost 8 bases and the J gene lost 0 bases, with 17 bases spanning the gap. The CDR3 is made up of 15 amino acids. DNA for the CDR3: TGTGCCAGCGCCCCCGCCCTGGACAGCTCCTACGAGCAGTACTTC. Protein sequence: CASAPALDSSYEQYF.